This passage covers 19 T cell receptor beta chains from one sample sequenced in a study of blood T cells in healthy people across ages. The use of a sample-barcoded 5' primer and a J-beta primer mix characterized a second PCR of roughly 7 to 11 cycles. TCRdb ran MiXCR on the 5' RACE reads and lists one entry per CDR3 protein. The table includes about 580,000 distinct CDR3 sequences, around 50% detected once. Sequencing was carried out using blood. These receptors were taken from an elderly man in good health.

This clonotype appeared once. This chain links TRBV10-3 with TRBJ1-3, with unresolved D. V was shortened by 6 bases and J by 0 bases, with 12 bases between the two germline ends. CDR1 is ENHRY and CDR2 is SYGVKD in the germline V gene. CDR3 length: 15 amino acids. CDR3 protein: CAISHGPDSGNTIYF. CDR3 nucleotide sequence: TGTGCCATCAGCCATGGGCCGGACTCTGGAAACACCATATATTTT.

A single count supports this clonotype. With a much larger clone just one base away, this may be a read error. CDR3 protein: CTGSRDRTSYEQYF. DNA for the CDR3: TGTACCGGCAGCCGCGACAGGACCTCTTACGAGCAGTACTTC. The chain recombines TRBV6-5 with TRBJ2-7; D perhaps matches TRBD1 (6 bases). CDR3 length: 14 residues. Germline V gene sequence: CDR1 MNHEY, CDR2 SVGAGI.

V gene TRBV9 combines with J gene TRBJ2-3; 13 positions agree with TRBD2. Germline CDR1 is SGDLS and CDR2 is YYNGEE. This CDR3 region has 15 residues. V shed 1 base, J shed 5 bases, and the junction held 1 base outside the gene matches. The CDR3 DNA reads as TGTGCCAGCAGCGTAAGGACTAGCGGGGGAGATACGCAGTATTTT. It translates to CASSVRTSGGDTQYF.

This clonotype turned up a few times. This chain links TRBV7-8 with TRBJ2-5, with TRBD1 matching over 7 bases. Per the germline V gene, CDR1 is SGHVS and CDR2 is FQNEAQ. V was pared by 1 base and J by 5 bases, with 7 bases of the junction left unmatched. The CDR3 has 15 amino acids. The CDR3 spells CASSLGQGVVETQYF. CDR3 nucleotide sequence: TGTGCCAGCAGCTTAGGACAGGGTGTAGTTGAGACCCAGTACTTC. Variable domain in full (rest from reference TRBV7-8 and TRBJ2-5): GAGVSQSPRYKVAKRGQDVALRCDPISGHVSLFWYQQALGQGPEFLTYFQNEAQLDKSGLPSDRFFAERPEGSVSTLKIQRTQQEDSAVYLCASSLGQGVVETQYFGPGTRLLVL.

This clonotype was seen many times. The chain links TRBV20-1 to TRBJ2-3, with D perhaps TRBD1 (6 bases). From germline, CDR1 is DFQATT and CDR2 SNEGSKA (reference sequence). The CDR3 loop spans 14 amino acids. Trimming cost V 6 bases and J 4 bases, with 17 bases left between them. CDR3 sequence: CSAITGIGADTQYF. The CDR3 DNA reads TGCAGTGCCATCACAGGGATCGGGGCAGATACGCAGTATTTT.

The genes are TRBV4-3 and TRBJ2-7; D possibly uses TRBD1 or TRBD2 (6 bases each). The CDR3 has 13 amino acids. Germline V gene data show CDR1 as LGHNA and CDR2 as YSLEER. V lost 1 base, J lost 5 bases, and 9 bases lay in between. The CDR3 sequence is CASSQARGHEQYF. DNA of the CDR3: TGCGCCAGCAGCCAAGCACGGGGGCACGAGCAGTACTTC.

This clonotype has more than one count but fewer than ten. The chain has TRBV7-9 and TRBJ2-1; TRBD2 might be the D (5 bases). Germline CDR1 and CDR2: SEHNR and FQNEAQ (reference sequence). The germline V and J ends were trimmed by 11 bases and 6 bases, with 11 bases remaining between them. The CDR3 contains 11 residues. The CDR3 DNA reads TGTGCCGGCGGGCTAGCCAATGAGCAGTTCTTC. It specifies CAGGLANEQFF.

This clonotype was found once. The J gene is TRBJ2-1, the V gene TRBV20-1; TRBD2 matches at 8 bases. The V gene end was trimmed by 1 base and the J gene end by 0 bases; junction bases not matched to a gene: 5. Germline CDR1 is DFQATT and CDR2 is SNEGSKA (reference sequence). The CDR3 is 16 amino acids. The DNA of the CDR3 is TGCAGTGCTAGAGGGGGAGCGGGGGACTCCTACAATGAGCAGTTCTTC. It specifies CSARGGAGDSYNEQFF.

Turning to this clonotype: A clone one base away is much larger, so this may be a read error. The CDR3 DNA reads TGCAGTGCTAGAGGACTAGCGGGCCCGTACGAGCAGTACTTC. Translation: CSARGLAGPYEQYF. The gene calls are TRBV20-1 and TRBJ2-7; 10 bases agree with TRBD2. The CDR3 has 14 amino acids. Germline loops: CDR1 DFQATT, CDR2 SNEGSKA (reference sequence). Unmatched junction bases numbered 4, after V lost 1 base and J lost 4 bases.

The chain employs TRBV12-3 or TRBV12-4 and TRBJ1-1; no definite D call. Trimming stripped 8 bases from V and 5 bases from J, with 9 bases between. This CDR3 is built from 11 residues. The CDR3 sequence: CASGWVTEAFF. The CDR3 DNA reads as TGTGCCAGCGGATGGGTGACTGAAGCTTTCTTT.

For this clonotype: One end of the junction fails to match germline, which may point to a read error. This chain connects TRBV5-1 to TRBJ2-2, with D maybe TRBD2 (5 bases). The CDR3 covers 14 residues. Germline lookup yields CDR1 SGHRS and CDR2 YFSETQ. CDR3 protein: CASSSGPQSGELFF. Here the CDR3 DNA reads TGCGCCAGCAGCTCGGGCCCCCAATCCGGGGAGTTGTTTTTT.

J is TRBJ1-1 and V is TRBV6-2 or TRBV6-3; a possible D gene is TRBD1 (5 bases). The V end lost 4 bases, the J end lost 11 bases, and 14 bases lay between the germline ends. CDR1 is MNHEY, CDR2 SVGEGT, per germline. The CDR3 is 12 amino acids. The DNA of the CDR3 is TGTGCCAGCAGTTCCCCGGGACGGGCGGCTTTCTTT. This encodes CASSSPGRAAFF.

This clonotype was seen a few times. The J gene is TRBJ2-4, the V gene TRBV20-1, with unresolved D. V lost 3 bases and J 8 bases, leaving 11 bases between the germline ends. Germline-derived CDR1 and CDR2 are DFQATT and SNEGSKA (reference sequence). The CDR3 contains 12 residues. In nucleotides, the CDR3 is TGCAGTGCTAGGAGAGTCGCGGACATTCAGTACTTC. Translated: CSARRVADIQYF.

The chain employs TRBV20-1 and TRBJ2-5; D remains ambiguous. Looked up from germline, CDR1 is DFQATT and CDR2 is SNEGSKA (reference sequence). The CDR3 contains 14 residues. V lost 0 bases and J lost 4, with 12 bases in between. CDR3 loop: CSARDPKKSETQYF. The CDR3 bases are TGCAGTGCTAGAGACCCCAAGAAGTCAGAGACCCAGTACTTC.

This clonotype showed up just a few times. The chain employs TRBV16 and TRBJ2-3; D perhaps matches TRBD2 (5 bases). V shed 4 bases and J shed 6 bases, with 11 bases lying between them. CDR3 length equals 13 residues. Germline V gives CDR1 KGHSY, CDR2 FQNENV. CDR3 amino acids: CASSLGIGDTQYF. The CDR3 nucleotides are TGTGCCAGCAGCCTCGGGATTGGGGATACGCAGTATTTT.

The V and J genes are TRBV5-6 and TRBJ2-5; D is unclear. V dropped 0 bases and J dropped 9 bases, with 12 bases sitting between them. The CDR3 covers 13 residues. Germline values: CDR1 SGHDT, CDR2 YYEEEE. In nucleotides, the CDR3 is TGTGCCAGCAGCTTGGGGTCGGCCCCCGCCCAGTACTTC. Translating it yields CASSLGSAPAQYF.

The chain employs TRBV27 and TRBJ2-7; D unclear. Germline CDR1 MNHEY, CDR2 SMNVEV (reference sequence). Trimming removed 5 bases at V and 3 bases at J, with 11 bases between. The CDR3 sequence is 13 residues long. The CDR3, as DNA: TGTGCCAGCAGTGCCCTCGACGACTACGAGCAGTACTTC. Translation: CASSALDDYEQYF.

This clonotype was recorded a few times. As DNA, the CDR3 is TGTGCCAGCAGCGATCGGTGGGAGGCTTTCACAACTAATGAAAAACTGTTTTTT. This codes for CASSDRWEAFTTNEKLFF. The V and J genes are TRBV12-3 or TRBV12-4 and TRBJ1-4; no definite D call. The ends were cut back, 6 bases at V and 0 bases at J, with 20 bases in the middle. This CDR3 has 18 amino acids.

This clonotype was detected a few times. A much larger clone differs by one base, so this may be a read error. The chain joins TRBV6-6 to TRBJ2-5; 7 bases agree with TRBD2. Germline V gene data show CDR1 as MNHNY and CDR2 as SVGAGI (reference sequence). After removal of 6 bases from V and 3 bases from J, the junction contained 10 bases not matched to a gene. The CDR3 is 15 residues long. CDR3 in amino acids: CASRDRRAGKETQYF. The CDR3 coding sequence is TGTGCCAGCAGAGACCGACGAGCGGGGAAAGAGACCCAGTACTTC.